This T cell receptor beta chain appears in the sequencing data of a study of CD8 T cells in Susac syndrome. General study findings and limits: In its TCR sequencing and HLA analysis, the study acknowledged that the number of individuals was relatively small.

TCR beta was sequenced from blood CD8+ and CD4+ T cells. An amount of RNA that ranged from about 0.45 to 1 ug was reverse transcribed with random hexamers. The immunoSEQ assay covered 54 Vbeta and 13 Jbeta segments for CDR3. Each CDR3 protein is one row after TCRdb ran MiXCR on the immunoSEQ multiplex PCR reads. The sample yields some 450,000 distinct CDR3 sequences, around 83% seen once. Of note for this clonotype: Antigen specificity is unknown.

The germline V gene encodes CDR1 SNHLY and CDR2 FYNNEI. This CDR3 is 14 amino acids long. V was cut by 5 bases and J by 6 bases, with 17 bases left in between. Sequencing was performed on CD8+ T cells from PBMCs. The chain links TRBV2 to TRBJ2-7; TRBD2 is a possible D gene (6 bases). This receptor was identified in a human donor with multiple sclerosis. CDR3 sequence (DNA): TGTGCCAGCAGTCCGCCTAGCGAAAGGGGCGAGCAGTACTTC. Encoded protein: CASSPPSERGEQYF.